The source of this TCR beta chain is a study of OX40 agonist ivuxolimab in advanced cancers. The overall study: Ivuxolimab, an agonistic anti-OX40 (CD134) antibody, was given to patients. General study findings and limits: Within 6 weeks, CD4+ and CD8+ blood T cells expanded clonally at 0.1 to 3.0 mg/kg. Certain nonresponding patients likewise had low normalized T-cell clonal expansion.

As for this clone: The antigen remains undetermined.

Trimming removed 0 bases from V and 1 base from J, with 7 bases in between. Germline-derived CDR1 and CDR2 are SGHRS and YFSETQ. The CDR3 sequence is 14 residues long. Libraries were prepared by immunoSEQ multiplex PCR; TCRdb keeps only in-frame clonotypes and omits some of them. The sample lists about 58,000 clones, 86% occurring once. The source was CD4+ or CD8+ T cells sorted from blood, collected in a trial of the OX40 agonist ivuxolimab. The chain employs TRBV5-1 and TRBJ1-2; D is ambiguous. The receptor's source is an adult with an advanced solid tumor such as melanoma, head and neck, liver or kidney cancer. CDR3 DNA sequence: TGCGCCAGCAGCTTGGGGGATATTAACTATGGCTACACCTTC. It is translated as CASSLGDINYGYTF.